A single sample is the source of the 6 T cell receptor beta chains below, sequenced in a study of T cells after yellow fever vaccination. TCRdb reprocessed the 5' RACE reads with MiXCR, giving one entry per CDR3 protein. There are roughly 340,000 distinct CDR3 sequences in the sample; 8% to 10% occur only once, and roughly 18% lies in the top ten. This material consisted of PBMCs, taken on the day of the first yellow fever vaccination. All receptors derive from a man aged 18 to 29 who received the YFV17D yellow fever vaccine.

This clonotype has more than one count but fewer than ten. The rearrangement joins TRBV4-2 to TRBJ2-7; unclear D gene. Germline CDR1 reads LGHNA; CDR2 reads YNFKEQ. V dropped 0 bases and J dropped 6 bases, with 9 bases sitting between them. This CDR3 comprises 13 residues. CDR3 amino acids: CASSQDVGCEQYV. The CDR3 DNA is TGTGCCAGCAGCCAAGACGTTGGGTGCGAGCAGTACGTC.

The V call is TRBV9, the J call TRBJ2-7, with D maybe TRBD2 (6 bases). The V end lost 3 bases, the J end lost 4 bases, and 14 bases lay between the germline ends. Germline V CDR1 and CDR2: SGDLS, YYNGEE. The CDR3 consists of 14 residues. CDR3 sequence: CASSARGWGYEQYF. The DNA of the CDR3 is TGTGCCAGCAGCGCACGGGGGTGGGGATACGAGCAGTACTTC. The full variable domain, completed using reference TRBV9 and TRBJ2-7, is DSGVTQTPKHLITATGQRVTLRCSPRSGDLSVYWYQQSLDQGLQFLIQYYNGEERAKGNILERFSAQQFPDLHSELNLSSLELGDSALYFCASSARGWGYEQYFGPGTRLTVT.

In this sample, this clonotype turned up a few times. The chain carries TRBV6-1 and TRBJ1-3; perhaps TRBD1 as D (6 bases). Trimming removed 6 bases from V and 1 base from J, with 13 bases in between. In germline, CDR1 is MNHNS, CDR2 SASEGT. CDR3 length: 15 residues. The chain's CDR3 is CASRHTGRSGNTIYF. The DNA for the CDR3 is TGTGCCAGCAGGCACACAGGGAGATCTGGAAACACCATATATTTT.

This clonotype has only a few counts. The chain is built from TRBV29-1 and TRBJ2-1; weak D call: TRBD2 (6 bases). Trimming took off 7 bases at V and 8 bases at J, with 15 bases between the two ends. This CDR3 comprises 12 residues. Germline CDR1 and CDR2: SQVTM and ANQGSEA. The CDR3 loop is CSATGVSHEQFF. The CDR3 nucleotides read TGCAGCGCCACGGGGGTGAGTCATGAGCAGTTCTTC.

In its sample, this clonotype was seen many times. The chain couples TRBV7-8 to TRBJ1-4, with D unresolved. Trimming left V 5 bases short and J 10 bases short, with 14 bases between. This CDR3 is 13 amino acids long. Germline V gene sequence: CDR1 SGHVS, CDR2 FQNEAQ. The CDR3 region has the DNA TGTGCCAGCAGCCCCAGGCGAGACGGAAAACTGTTTTTT. Translated, it gives CASSPRRDGKLFF.

This clonotype turned up a few times. The rearrangement uses TRBV20-1 and TRBJ1-2; D possibly corresponds to TRBD1 (6 bases). This CDR3 contains 12 residues. The ends were cut back, 6 bases at V and 7 bases at J, with 15 bases in the middle. Per germline, CDR1 DFQATT and CDR2 SNEGSKA (reference sequence). CDR3 nucleotides: TGCAGTGCCCCAGAGGGGGTAGGTGGCTACACCTTC. It yields the protein CSAPEGVGGYTF.